The rows below give T cell receptor beta chains drawn from one sample of a study of blood T cell repertoires in COVID-19. Measured with immunoSEQ multiplex PCR; TCRdb has only the in-frame clones, and not every one. Seen here are under 300,000 clones, 85% to 90% observed once, and the top ten hold 0.9% to 1%. Sequencing was carried out using peripheral blood. The receptor set was obtained from a middle-aged woman who had recovered from COVID-19. The CDR3 runs from the conserved cysteine through the conserved F or W. A D gene is named only where the DNA matches it firmly. Part of the rows lack a size; the others show once, few, many or a class for expanded clones.

clone size	D gene	V gene	J gene	CDR3 protein	CDR3 DNA
few	NA	TRBV6-1	TRBJ1-1	CASSEGGVDTEAFF	TGTGCCAGCAGTGAGGGGGGTGTCGACACTGAAGCTTTCTTT
NA	TRBD1	TRBV12-3/TRBV12-4	TRBJ1-2	CASSFGTVGGYTF	TGTGCCAGCAGTTTCGGGACAGTCGGTGGCTACACCTTC
NA	NA	TRBV5-4	TRBJ1-2	CASSFPARAGDYGYTF	TGTGCCAGCAGCTTTCCAGCCAGGGCGGGGGACTATGGCTACACCTTC
NA	TRBD2	TRBV6-2/TRBV6-3	TRBJ2-7	CASSSRLADTYEQYF	TGTGCCAGCAGTAGCCGACTAGCGGACACCTACGAGCAGTACTTC
NA	TRBD1	TRBV5-5	TRBJ1-2	CASSLEGGQGANYGYTF	TGTGCCAGCAGCTTGGAGGGTGGGCAGGGGGCTAACTATGGCTACACCTTC
once	NA	TRBV19	TRBJ1-1	CASKARGGIMNTEAFF	TGTGCCAGTAAGGCCCGGGGGGGGATCATGAACACTGAAGCTTTCTTT
NA	TRBD2	TRBV6-2/TRBV6-3	TRBJ2-7	CASSSFAGGPGQYF	TGTGCCAGCAGTTCCTTTGCGGGAGGGCCGGGTCAGTACTTC
NA	TRBD1	TRBV18	TRBJ2-7	CASSPDRGQYEQYF	TGTGCCAGCTCACCTGACAGGGGGCAGTACGAGCAGTACTTC
NA	TRBD1	TRBV30	TRBJ2-7	CAWTSQGAGEQYF	TGTGCCTGGACCTCTCAGGGGGCGGGCGAGCAGTACTTC
NA	TRBD1	TRBV7-8	TRBJ1-1	CASSRRGVGMNTEAFF	TGTGCCAGCAGCCGCAGGGGGGTCGGTATGAACACTGAAGCTTTCTTT
NA	NA	TRBV30	TRBJ1-5	CAWNPQGNQPQHF	TGTGCCTGGAATCCACAGGGCAATCAGCCCCAGCATTTT
NA	TRBD2	TRBV5-6	TRBJ2-7	CASSRLAGGGEQYF	TGTGCCAGCAGCCGACTAGCGGGAGGAGGCGAGCAGTACTTC
NA	TRBD2	TRBV5-4	TRBJ2-1	CASSPGTSGFYEQFF	TGTGCCAGCAGCCCCGGGACTAGCGGCTTCTATGAGCAGTTCTTC
NA	TRBD1	TRBV9	TRBJ1-5	CASSHGTAENQPQHF	TGTGCCAGCAGCCACGGGACAGCGGAAAATCAGCCCCAGCATTTT
NA	NA	TRBV30	TRBJ1-1	CAWSRPLGAEAFF	TGTGCCTGGAGTCGGCCCCTAGGGGCTGAAGCTTTCTTT